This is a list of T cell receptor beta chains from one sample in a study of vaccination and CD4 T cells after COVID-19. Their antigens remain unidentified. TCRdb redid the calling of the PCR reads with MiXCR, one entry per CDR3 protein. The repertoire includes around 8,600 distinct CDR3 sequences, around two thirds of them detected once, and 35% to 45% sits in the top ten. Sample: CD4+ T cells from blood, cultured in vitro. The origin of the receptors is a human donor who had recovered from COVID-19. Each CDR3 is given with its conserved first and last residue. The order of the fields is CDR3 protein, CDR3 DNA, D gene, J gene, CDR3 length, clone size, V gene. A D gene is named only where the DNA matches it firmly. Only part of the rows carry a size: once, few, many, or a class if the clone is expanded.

CDR3 protein: CSAHGGGADTQYF
CDR3 DNA: TGCAGTGCCCACGGCGGGGGTGCAGATACGCAGTATTTT
D gene: TRBD2
J gene: TRBJ2-3
CDR3 length: 13
clone size: .
V gene: TRBV20-1

CDR3 protein: CASSFDNPDTGELFF
CDR3 DNA: TGTGCCAGCAGTTTCGACAACCCTGACACCGGCGAGCTGTTTTTT
D gene: .
J gene: TRBJ2-2
CDR3 length: 15
clone size: .
V gene: TRBV27

CDR3 protein: CASSLEGGQTRQYF
CDR3 DNA: TGTGCCAGCAGCTTAGAGGGGGGACAGACTCGACAGTACTTC
D gene: .
J gene: TRBJ2-7
CDR3 length: 14
clone size: .
V gene: TRBV7-2

CDR3 protein: CSAREGANSNQPQHF
CDR3 DNA: TGCAGTGCTAGGGAAGGGGCTAATAGCAATCAGCCCCAGCATTTT
D gene: .
J gene: TRBJ1-5
CDR3 length: 15
clone size: .
V gene: TRBV20-1

CDR3 protein: CAWRTLANSPLHF
CDR3 DNA: TGTGCCTGGAGGACTCTGGCTAATTCACCCCTCCACTTT
D gene: .
J gene: TRBJ1-6
CDR3 length: 13
clone size: few
V gene: TRBV30

CDR3 protein: CASSTIQETQYF
CDR3 DNA: TGTGCCAGCAGCACAATTCAAGAGACCCAGTACTTC
D gene: .
J gene: TRBJ2-5
CDR3 length: 12
clone size: .
V gene: TRBV6-2/TRBV6-3

CDR3 protein: CASRTSEGRGHTGELFF
CDR3 DNA: TGTGCCAGTAGGACCTCTGAGGGGCGGGGCCACACCGGGGAGCTGTTTTTT
D gene: .
J gene: TRBJ2-2
CDR3 length: 17
clone size: .
V gene: TRBV19

CDR3 protein: CASSYRLAGGPRDTQYF
CDR3 DNA: TGTGCCAGCAGCTATCGACTAGCGGGAGGGCCTAGAGATACGCAGTATTTT
D gene: TRBD2
J gene: TRBJ2-3
CDR3 length: 17
clone size: .
V gene: TRBV7-8

CDR3 protein: CASVRTGVGYTF
CDR3 DNA: TGTGCCAGCGTCCGGACAGGGGTTGGCTACACCTTC
D gene: TRBD1
J gene: TRBJ1-2
CDR3 length: 12
clone size: .
V gene: TRBV2

CDR3 protein: CASSRGLAGGEDTQYF
CDR3 DNA: TGTGCCAGCAGTCGGGGACTAGCGGGAGGGGAAGATACGCAGTATTTT
D gene: TRBD2
J gene: TRBJ2-3
CDR3 length: 16
clone size: .
V gene: TRBV6-2/TRBV6-3

CDR3 protein: CSARGGGQNIQYF
CDR3 DNA: TGCAGTGCTAGAGGGGGGGGGCAAAACATTCAGTACTTC
D gene: .
J gene: TRBJ2-4
CDR3 length: 13
clone size: .
V gene: TRBV20-1

CDR3 protein: CATSDRANQPQHF
CDR3 DNA: TGTGCCACCAGTGACAGGGCAAATCAGCCCCAGCATTTT
D gene: .
J gene: TRBJ1-5
CDR3 length: 13
clone size: .
V gene: TRBV24-1

CDR3 protein: CASSPGLAGWTDTQYF
CDR3 DNA: TGTGCCAGCAGCCCCGGACTAGCGGGTTGGACAGATACGCAGTATTTT
D gene: TRBD2
J gene: TRBJ2-3
CDR3 length: 16
clone size: .
V gene: TRBV27

CDR3 protein: CASSTQVNTEAFF
CDR3 DNA: TGTGCCAGCAGTACTCAGGTGAACACTGAAGCTTTCTTT
D gene: .
J gene: TRBJ1-1
CDR3 length: 13
clone size: .
V gene: TRBV12-3/TRBV12-4

CDR3 protein: CASSRDKVNYGYTF
CDR3 DNA: TGTGCCAGTAGCCGGGACAAAGTTAACTATGGCTACACCTTC
D gene: .
J gene: TRBJ1-2
CDR3 length: 14
clone size: .
V gene: TRBV19

CDR3 protein: CASSLEQGGYYGYTF
CDR3 DNA: TGTGCCAGCAGCTTAGAACAGGGGGGGTACTATGGCTACACCTTC
D gene: TRBD1
J gene: TRBJ1-2
CDR3 length: 15
clone size: .
V gene: TRBV7-9

CDR3 protein: CASRSGTGGWYGYTF
CDR3 DNA: TGTGCCAGCAGGTCCGGGACAGGGGGCTGGTATGGCTACACCTTC
D gene: TRBD1
J gene: TRBJ1-2
CDR3 length: 15
clone size: few
V gene: TRBV27

CDR3 protein: CSPIPTKRGDGTEAFF
CDR3 DNA: TGCAGTCCTATCCCGACGAAGCGGGGAGATGGCACTGAAGCTTTCTTT
D gene: .
J gene: TRBJ1-1
CDR3 length: 16
clone size: few
V gene: TRBV20-1

CDR3 protein: CASMAGGEETQYF
CDR3 DNA: TGCGCCAGCATGGCGGGAGGGGAAGAGACCCAGTACTTC
D gene: TRBD2
J gene: TRBJ2-5
CDR3 length: 13
clone size: .
V gene: TRBV5-1

CDR3 protein: CASSSAAGYTF
CDR3 DNA: TGTGCCAGCAGCTCCGCGGCCGGCTACACCTTC
D gene: .
J gene: TRBJ1-2
CDR3 length: 11
clone size: few
V gene: TRBV7-9

CDR3 protein: CSVGDREFNQPQHF
CDR3 DNA: TGCAGTGTTGGAGACAGGGAGTTCAATCAGCCCCAGCATTTT
D gene: TRBD1
J gene: TRBJ1-5
CDR3 length: 14
clone size: .
V gene: TRBV20-1

CDR3 protein: CATGRDTGVGSPLHF
CDR3 DNA: TGTGCCACTGGGCGAGACACAGGGGTTGGGTCACCCCTCCACTTT
D gene: TRBD1
J gene: TRBJ1-6
CDR3 length: 15
clone size: few
V gene: TRBV10-3

CDR3 protein: CASSLEGGHYGYTF
CDR3 DNA: TGTGCCAGCAGCTTGGAAGGGGGTCACTATGGCTACACCTTC
D gene: .
J gene: TRBJ1-2
CDR3 length: 14
clone size: .
V gene: TRBV5-4

CDR3 protein: CASSLREGVVNQPQHF
CDR3 DNA: TGTGCCAGTAGCCTTAGGGAGGGGGTGGTCAATCAGCCCCAGCATTTT
D gene: .
J gene: TRBJ1-5
CDR3 length: 16
clone size: .
V gene: TRBV19

CDR3 protein: CAGRDGTSTDTQYF
CDR3 DNA: TGTGCCGGTCGTGATGGAACTAGCACAGATACGCAGTATTTT
D gene: .
J gene: TRBJ2-3
CDR3 length: 14
clone size: few
V gene: TRBV6-1

CDR3 protein: CASSMPGDQPQHF
CDR3 DNA: TGTGCCAGCAGCATGCCAGGGGATCAGCCCCAGCATTTT
D gene: .
J gene: TRBJ1-5
CDR3 length: 13
clone size: .
V gene: TRBV5-8

CDR3 protein: CASSKVGLAGGYDTDTQYF
CDR3 DNA: TGTGCCAGCAGCAAAGTTGGACTAGCGGGGGGGTATGACACAGATACGCAGTATTTT
D gene: .
J gene: TRBJ2-3
CDR3 length: 19
clone size: once
V gene: TRBV21-1

CDR3 protein: CSALDTGSVNEKLFF
CDR3 DNA: TGCAGTGCTTTGGATACAGGGTCCGTCAATGAAAAACTGTTTTTT
D gene: .
J gene: TRBJ1-4
CDR3 length: 15
clone size: once
V gene: TRBV20-1

CDR3 protein: CASSLSRRASDTQYF
CDR3 DNA: TGTGCCAGCAGCTTGTCCCGTCGGGCGTCAGATACGCAGTATTTT
D gene: .
J gene: TRBJ2-3
CDR3 length: 15
clone size: .
V gene: TRBV7-2

CDR3 protein: CSATPDINTEAFF
CDR3 DNA: TGCAGTGCTACTCCGGACATAAACACTGAAGCTTTCTTT
D gene: .
J gene: TRBJ1-1
CDR3 length: 13
clone size: few
V gene: TRBV20-1

CDR3 protein: CASSLGRFGYEQYF
CDR3 DNA: TGTGCCAGCAGCTTAGGACGGTTTGGGTACGAGCAGTACTTC
D gene: .
J gene: TRBJ2-7
CDR3 length: 14
clone size: .
V gene: TRBV7-9

CDR3 protein: CASSPQGGRTEAFF
CDR3 DNA: TGTGCCAGCAGTCCACAGGGGGGTAGGACTGAAGCTTTCTTT
D gene: TRBD1
J gene: TRBJ1-1
CDR3 length: 14
clone size: few
V gene: TRBV6-2/TRBV6-3

CDR3 protein: CASTLGPLQNTEAFF
CDR3 DNA: TGTGCCAGCACCTTAGGCCCCCTACAGAACACTGAAGCTTTCTTT
D gene: .
J gene: TRBJ1-1
CDR3 length: 15
clone size: .
V gene: TRBV7-9